The present TCR beta chain was sequenced within a study of early T cells in non-severe SARS-CoV-2 infection. The CDR3 extends over 14 amino acids. Trimming left V 5 bases short and J 1 base short, with 11 bases between. CDR1 and CDR2 from the germline V gene are KGHSH and LQKENI. This clonotype was seen many times. The antigen is undetermined. Findings and caveats of the study: Using VDJdb, the matching emphasized anti-spike CD8 responses while missing private and CD4 specificities.

Each single cDNA molecule received a unique molecular identifier. TCRdb reanalysed the 5' RACE reads using MiXCR and keeps one entry per CDR3 protein. The sample carries some 61,000 distinct CDR3 sequences, less than 11% recorded once. Sequenced sample: whole blood. The V call is TRBV18, the J call TRBJ1-2, with D hard to call. This TCR derives from an adult who was a healthcare worker with PCR-confirmed SARS-CoV-2 infection or an uninfected control (not recorded which). CDR3 loop: CASSKDGINYGYTF. The CDR3 region has the DNA TGTGCCAGCTCAAAGGACGGGATTAACTATGGCTACACCTTC.